This T cell receptor beta chain was sequenced in a study of OX40 agonist ivuxolimab in advanced cancers. Regarding the study as a whole: People who partly responded at 0.1-3.0 mg/kg had some of the least clonal expansion seen.

Sequenced by immunoSEQ multiplex PCR; TCRdb stores in-frame clones only, minus some. Of 55,000 to 90,000 clones listed, 88% are singletons. This CDR3 is built from 15 residues. The germline V gene encodes CDR1 SGHTA and CDR2 FQGNSA. V was trimmed by 4 bases and J by 3 bases, leaving 16 bases between them. The cohort excluded patients with autoimmune disease history or systemic immunosuppression. Note on this clone: The target antigen is unknown.

The rearrangement uses TRBV7-2 and TRBJ2-7, with D possibly being TRBD1 (5 bases). The TCR was taken from an adult with an advanced solid tumor such as melanoma, head and neck, liver or kidney cancer. Sequenced here: CD4+ or CD8+ T cells sorted from blood, sampled in a trial of the OX40 agonist ivuxolimab. The DNA of the CDR3 is TGTGCCAGCAGCTCCGACAGCACCAAGGGCTACGAGCAGTACTTC. This translates into CASSSDSTKGYEQYF.